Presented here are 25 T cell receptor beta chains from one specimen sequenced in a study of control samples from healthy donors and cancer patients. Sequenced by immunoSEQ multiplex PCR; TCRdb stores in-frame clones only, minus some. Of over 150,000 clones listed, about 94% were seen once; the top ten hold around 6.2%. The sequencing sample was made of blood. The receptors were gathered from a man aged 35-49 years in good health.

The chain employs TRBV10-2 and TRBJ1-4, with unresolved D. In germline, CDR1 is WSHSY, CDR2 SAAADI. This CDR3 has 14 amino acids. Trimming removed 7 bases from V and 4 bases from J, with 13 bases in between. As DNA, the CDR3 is TGCGCCAGCAAAATGTGGGTAGATAATGAAAAACTGTTTTTT. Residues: CASKMWVDNEKLFF.

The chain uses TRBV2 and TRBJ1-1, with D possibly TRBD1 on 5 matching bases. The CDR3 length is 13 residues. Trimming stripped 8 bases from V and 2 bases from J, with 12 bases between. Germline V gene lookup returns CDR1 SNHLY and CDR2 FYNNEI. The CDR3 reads CASLIQVNTEAFF. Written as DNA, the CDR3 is TGTGCCAGCCTCATACAGGTTAACACTGAAGCTTTCTTT.

CDR3 region: CASSSLGGNQPQHF. The DNA for the CDR3 is TGTGCCAGCAGCTCGTTAGGGGGAAATCAGCCCCAGCATTTT. The gene calls are TRBV9 and TRBJ1-5, with D perhaps matching TRBD1 (6 bases). The CDR3 spans 14 residues. Germline V gene lookup returns CDR1 SGDLS and CDR2 YYNGEE. V was shortened by 4 bases and J by 4 bases, with 12 bases between the two germline ends.

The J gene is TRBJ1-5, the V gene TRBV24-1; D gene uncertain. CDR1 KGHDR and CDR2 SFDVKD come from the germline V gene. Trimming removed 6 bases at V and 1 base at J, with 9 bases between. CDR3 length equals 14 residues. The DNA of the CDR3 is TGTGCCACCAGTCTTGGTCAGAGCAATCAGCCCCAGCATTTT. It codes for CATSLGQSNQPQHF.

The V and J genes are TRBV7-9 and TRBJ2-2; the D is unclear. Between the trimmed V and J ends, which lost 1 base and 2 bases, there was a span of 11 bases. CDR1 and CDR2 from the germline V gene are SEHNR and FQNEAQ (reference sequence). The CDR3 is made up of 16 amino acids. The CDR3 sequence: CASSLGARVNTGELFF. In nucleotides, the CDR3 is TGTGCCAGCAGCTTAGGGGCCCGGGTCAACACCGGGGAGCTGTTTTTT.

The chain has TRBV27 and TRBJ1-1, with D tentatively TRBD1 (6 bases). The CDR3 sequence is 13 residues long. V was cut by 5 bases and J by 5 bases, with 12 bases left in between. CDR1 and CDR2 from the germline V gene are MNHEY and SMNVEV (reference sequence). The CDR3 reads CASSTVGATEAFF. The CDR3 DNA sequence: TGTGCCAGCAGTACAGTGGGGGCTACTGAAGCTTTCTTT.

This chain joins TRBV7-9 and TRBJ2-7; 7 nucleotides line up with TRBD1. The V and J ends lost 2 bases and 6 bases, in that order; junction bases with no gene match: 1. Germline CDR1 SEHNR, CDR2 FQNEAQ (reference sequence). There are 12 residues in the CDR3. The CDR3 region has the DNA TGTGCCAGCAGCTTAAACAGGGGCGAGCAGTACTTC. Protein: CASSLNRGEQYF.

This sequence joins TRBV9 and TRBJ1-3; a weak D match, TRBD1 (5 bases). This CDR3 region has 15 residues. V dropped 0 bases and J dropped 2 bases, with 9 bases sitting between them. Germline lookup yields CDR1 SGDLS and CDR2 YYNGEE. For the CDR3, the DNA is TGTGCCAGCAGCGTAGGGGGGACGGCTGGAAACACCATATATTTT. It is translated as CASSVGGTAGNTIYF.

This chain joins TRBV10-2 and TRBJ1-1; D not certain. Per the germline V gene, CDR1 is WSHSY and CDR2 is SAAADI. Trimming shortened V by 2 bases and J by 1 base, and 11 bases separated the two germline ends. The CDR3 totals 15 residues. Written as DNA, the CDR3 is TGCGCCAGCAGTGAGGTTGGCGCTTGGAACACTGAAGCTTTCTTT. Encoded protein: CASSEVGAWNTEAFF.

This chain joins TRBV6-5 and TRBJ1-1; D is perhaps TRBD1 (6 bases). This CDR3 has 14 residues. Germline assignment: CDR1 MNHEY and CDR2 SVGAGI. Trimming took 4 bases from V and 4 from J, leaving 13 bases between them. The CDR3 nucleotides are TGTGCCAGCAGTTCCAGGGGAAGTGCCACTGAAGCTTTCTTT. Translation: CASSSRGSATEAFF.

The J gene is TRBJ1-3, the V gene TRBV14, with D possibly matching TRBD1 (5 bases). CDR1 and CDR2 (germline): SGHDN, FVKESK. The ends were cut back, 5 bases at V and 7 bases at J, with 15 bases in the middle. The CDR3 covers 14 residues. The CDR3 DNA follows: TGTGCCAGCAGCTCCCTGAGGGGTGGGAACACCATATATTTT. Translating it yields CASSSLRGGNTIYF.

DNA of the CDR3: TGCGCCAGCAGCTTGCAGGGGGTCTCCTCCTACGAGCAGTACTTC. Residues: CASSLQGVSSYEQYF. The chain uses TRBV4-1 and TRBJ2-7, with TRBD1 matching over 7 bases. There are 15 residues in the CDR3. Germline trimming cut 5 bases from V and 0 bases from J; bases unmatched to any gene: 7. Germline-derived CDR1 and CDR2 are MGHRA and YSYEKL.

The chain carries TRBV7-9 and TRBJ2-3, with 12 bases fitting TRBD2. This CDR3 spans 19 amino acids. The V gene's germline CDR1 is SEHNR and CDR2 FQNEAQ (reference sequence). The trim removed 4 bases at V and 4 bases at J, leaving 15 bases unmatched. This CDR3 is CASSYRLSLTSGGPDTQYF. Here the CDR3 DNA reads TGTGCCAGCAGCTATAGACTCTCTTTGACTAGCGGGGGACCAGATACGCAGTATTTT. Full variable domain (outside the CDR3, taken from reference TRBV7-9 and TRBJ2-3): DTGVSQNPRHKITKRGQNVTFRCDPISEHNRLYWYRQTLGQGPEFLTYFQNEAQLEKSRLLSDRFSAERPKGSFSTLEIQRTEQGDSAMYLCASSYRLSLTSGGPDTQYFGPGTRLTVL.

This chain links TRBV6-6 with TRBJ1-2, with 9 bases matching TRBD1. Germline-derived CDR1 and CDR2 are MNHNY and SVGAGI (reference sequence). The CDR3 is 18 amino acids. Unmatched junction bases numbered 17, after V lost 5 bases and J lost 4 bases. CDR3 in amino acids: CASSPPSLGQGRTYGYTF. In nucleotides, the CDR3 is TGTGCCAGCAGTCCCCCAAGTTTGGGACAGGGAAGAACCTATGGCTACACCTTC.

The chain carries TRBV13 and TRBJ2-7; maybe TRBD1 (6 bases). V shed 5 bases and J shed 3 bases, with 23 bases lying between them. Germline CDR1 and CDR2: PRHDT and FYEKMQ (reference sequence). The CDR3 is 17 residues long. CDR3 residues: CASSDRPKTGVFYEQYF. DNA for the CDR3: TGTGCCAGCAGCGACAGGCCCAAGACAGGAGTTTTCTACGAGCAGTACTTC.

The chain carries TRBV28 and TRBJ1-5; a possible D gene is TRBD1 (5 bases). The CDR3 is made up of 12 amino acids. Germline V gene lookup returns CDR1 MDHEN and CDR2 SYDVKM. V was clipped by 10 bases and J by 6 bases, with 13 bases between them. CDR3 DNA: TGTGCCATTCAGGGTTCTCGTCAGCCCCAGCATTTT. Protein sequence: CAIQGSRQPQHF. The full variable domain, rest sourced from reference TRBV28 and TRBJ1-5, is DVKVTQSSRYLVKRTGEKVFLECVQDMDHENMFWYRQDPGLGLRLIYFSYDVKMKEKGDIPEGYSVSREKKERFSLILESASTNQTSMYLCAIQGSRQPQHFGDGTRLSIL.

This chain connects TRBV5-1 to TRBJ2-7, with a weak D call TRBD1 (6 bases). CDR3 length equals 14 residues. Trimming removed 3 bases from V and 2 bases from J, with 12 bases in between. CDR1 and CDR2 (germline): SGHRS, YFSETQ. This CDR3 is CASSWETGPYEQYF. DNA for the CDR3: TGCGCCAGCAGCTGGGAGACAGGACCCTACGAGCAGTACTTC.

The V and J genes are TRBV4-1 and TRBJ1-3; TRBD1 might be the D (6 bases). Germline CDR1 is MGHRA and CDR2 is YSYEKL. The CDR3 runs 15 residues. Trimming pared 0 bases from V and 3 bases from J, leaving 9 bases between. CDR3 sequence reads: CASSQDRGGGNTIYF. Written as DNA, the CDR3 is TGCGCCAGCAGCCAAGATAGAGGGGGTGGAAACACCATATATTTT.

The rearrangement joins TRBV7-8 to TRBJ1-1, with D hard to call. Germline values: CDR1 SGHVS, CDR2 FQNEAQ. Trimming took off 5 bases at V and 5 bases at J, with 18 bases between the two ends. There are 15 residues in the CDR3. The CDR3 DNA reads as TGTGCCAGCAGCCGGGGTTTGGGAAGTGATACTGAAGCTTTCTTT. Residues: CASSRGLGSDTEAFF.

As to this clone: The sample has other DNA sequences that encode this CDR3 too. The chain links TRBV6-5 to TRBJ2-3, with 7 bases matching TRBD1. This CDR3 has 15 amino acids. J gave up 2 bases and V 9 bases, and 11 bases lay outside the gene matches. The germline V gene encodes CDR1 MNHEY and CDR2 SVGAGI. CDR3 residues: CASYRGGASTDTQYF. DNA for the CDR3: TGTGCCAGTTACCGAGGGGGCGCCTCCACAGATACGCAGTATTTT.

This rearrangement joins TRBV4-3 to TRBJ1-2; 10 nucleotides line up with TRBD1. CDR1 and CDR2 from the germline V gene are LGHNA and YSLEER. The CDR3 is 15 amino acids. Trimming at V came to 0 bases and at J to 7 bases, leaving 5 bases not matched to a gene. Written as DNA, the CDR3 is TGCGCCAGCAGCCAAGAATCGGGACAGGGGTTTGGCTACACCTTC. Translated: CASSQESGQGFGYTF.

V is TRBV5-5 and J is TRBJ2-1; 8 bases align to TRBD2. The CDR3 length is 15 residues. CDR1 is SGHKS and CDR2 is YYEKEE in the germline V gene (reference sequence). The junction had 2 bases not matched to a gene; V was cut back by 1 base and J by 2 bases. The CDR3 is CASSLFSGAYNEQFF. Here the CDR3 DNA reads TGTGCCAGCAGCTTGTTTAGCGGGGCCTACAATGAGCAGTTCTTC.

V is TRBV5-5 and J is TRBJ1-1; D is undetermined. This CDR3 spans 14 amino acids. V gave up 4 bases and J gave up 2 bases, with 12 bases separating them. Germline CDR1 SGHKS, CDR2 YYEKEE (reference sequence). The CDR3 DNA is TGTGCCAGCAGCCCCCTTTGGGGAAACACTGAAGCTTTCTTT. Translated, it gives CASSPLWGNTEAFF.

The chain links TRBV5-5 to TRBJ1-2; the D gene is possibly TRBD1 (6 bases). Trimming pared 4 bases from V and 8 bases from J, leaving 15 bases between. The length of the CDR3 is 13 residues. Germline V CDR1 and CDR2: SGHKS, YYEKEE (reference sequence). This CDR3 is CASSVKEGGGYTF. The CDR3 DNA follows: TGTGCCAGCAGCGTTAAGGAGGGGGGCGGCTACACCTTC.

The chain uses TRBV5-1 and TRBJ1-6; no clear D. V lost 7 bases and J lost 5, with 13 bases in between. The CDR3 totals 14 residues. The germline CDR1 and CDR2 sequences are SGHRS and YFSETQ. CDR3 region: CASGKGRDNSPLHF. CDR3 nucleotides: TGCGCCAGCGGCAAAGGTCGGGATAATTCACCCCTCCACTTT.